This entry concerns a single T cell receptor (beta chain). Unique-molecular-identifier-tagged TCR beta cDNA libraries were used. A single record per CDR3 protein comes from TCRdb applying MiXCR to the PCR reads. The data hold a few hundred thousand distinct CDR3 sequences, with under 55% observed a single time. The record originates from a study of post-analysis software for immune sequencing data. This receptor was obtained from a girl aged 5-17 years with multiple sclerosis. The sequenced sample consisted of blood.

CDR3 nucleotides: TGCAGTGCTAGGGGCGGTCTGGGGAGCACAGATACGCAGTATTTT. Encoded protein: CSARGGLGSTDTQYF. This sequence joins TRBV20-1 and TRBJ2-3; D gene unclear. V was clipped by 3 bases and J by 0 bases, with 13 bases between them. The CDR3 consists of 15 residues. The germline V gene has CDR1 DFQATT and CDR2 SNEGSKA (reference sequence).